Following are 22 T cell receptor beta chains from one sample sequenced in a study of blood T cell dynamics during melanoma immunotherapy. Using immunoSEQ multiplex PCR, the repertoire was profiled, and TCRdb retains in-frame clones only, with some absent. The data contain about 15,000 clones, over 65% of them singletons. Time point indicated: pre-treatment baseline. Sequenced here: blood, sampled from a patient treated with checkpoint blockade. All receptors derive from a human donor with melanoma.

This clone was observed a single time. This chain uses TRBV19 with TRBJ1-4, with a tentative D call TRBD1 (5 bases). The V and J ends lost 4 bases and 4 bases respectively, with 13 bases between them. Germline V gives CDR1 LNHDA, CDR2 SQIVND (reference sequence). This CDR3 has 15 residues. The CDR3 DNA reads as TGTGCCAGTAGTACTCCGCGGGGGAATAATGAAAAACTGTTTTTT. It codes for CASSTPRGNNEKLFF.

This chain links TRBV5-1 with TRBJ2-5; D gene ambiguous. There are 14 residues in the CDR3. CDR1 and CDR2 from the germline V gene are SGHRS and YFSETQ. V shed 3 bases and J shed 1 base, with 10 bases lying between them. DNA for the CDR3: TGCGCCAGCAGCTCGTGGGCTAGCCAAGAGACCCAGTACTTC. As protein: CASSSWASQETQYF.

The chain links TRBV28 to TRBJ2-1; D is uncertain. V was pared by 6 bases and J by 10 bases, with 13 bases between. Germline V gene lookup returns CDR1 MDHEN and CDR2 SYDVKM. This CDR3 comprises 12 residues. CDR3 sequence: CASSQRRREQFF. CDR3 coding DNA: TGTGCCAGCAGCCAAAGGCGGCGGGAGCAGTTCTTC.

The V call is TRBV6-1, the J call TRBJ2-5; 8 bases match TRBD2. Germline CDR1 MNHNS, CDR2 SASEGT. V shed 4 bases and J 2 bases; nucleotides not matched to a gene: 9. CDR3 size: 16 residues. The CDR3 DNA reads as TGTGCCAGCAGTGGGCCGGGACTAGACATTCAAGAGACCCAGTACTTC. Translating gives CASSGPGLDIQETQYF.

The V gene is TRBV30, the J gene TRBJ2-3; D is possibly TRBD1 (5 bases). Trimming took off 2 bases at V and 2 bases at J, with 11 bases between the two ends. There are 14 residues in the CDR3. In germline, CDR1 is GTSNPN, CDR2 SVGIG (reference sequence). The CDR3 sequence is CAWSHRSATDTQYF. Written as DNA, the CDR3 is TGTGCCTGGAGTCACAGGTCAGCCACAGATACGCAGTATTTT.

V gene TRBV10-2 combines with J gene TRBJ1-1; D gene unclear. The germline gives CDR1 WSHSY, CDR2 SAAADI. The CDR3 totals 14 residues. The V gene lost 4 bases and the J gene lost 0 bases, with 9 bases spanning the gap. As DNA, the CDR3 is TGCGCCAGCAGTGCCGGCAGAGTGAACACTGAAGCTTTCTTT. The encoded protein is CASSAGRVNTEAFF.

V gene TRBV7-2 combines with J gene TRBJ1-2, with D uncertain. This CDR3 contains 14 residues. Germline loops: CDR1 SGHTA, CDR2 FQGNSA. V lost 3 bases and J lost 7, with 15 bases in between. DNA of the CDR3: TGTGCCAGCAGCTTGTTTAGGACGATGTCTGGCTACACCTTC. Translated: CASSLFRTMSGYTF.

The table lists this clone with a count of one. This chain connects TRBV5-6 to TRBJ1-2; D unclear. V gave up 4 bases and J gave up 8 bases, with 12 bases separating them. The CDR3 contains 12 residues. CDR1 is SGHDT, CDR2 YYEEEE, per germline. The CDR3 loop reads CASSRWEGGYTF. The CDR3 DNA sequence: TGTGCCAGCAGCCGGTGGGAGGGCGGCTACACCTTC.

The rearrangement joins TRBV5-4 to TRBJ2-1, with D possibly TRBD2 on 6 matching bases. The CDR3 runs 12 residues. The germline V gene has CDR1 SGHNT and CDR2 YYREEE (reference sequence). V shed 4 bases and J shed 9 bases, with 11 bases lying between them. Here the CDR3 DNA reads TGTGCCAGCAGCAGGAGGGGCGTTGAGCAGTTCTTC. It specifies CASSRRGVEQFF.

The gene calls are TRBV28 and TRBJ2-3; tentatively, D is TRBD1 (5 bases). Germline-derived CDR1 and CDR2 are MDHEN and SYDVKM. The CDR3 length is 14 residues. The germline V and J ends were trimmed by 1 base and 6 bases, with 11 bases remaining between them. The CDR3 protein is CASSLLGVSDTQYF. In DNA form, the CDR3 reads TGTGCCAGCAGTTTATTAGGGGTTTCGGATACGCAGTATTTT. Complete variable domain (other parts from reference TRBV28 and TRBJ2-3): DVKVTQSSRYLVKRTGEKVFLECVQDMDHENMFWYRQDPGLGLRLIYFSYDVKMKEKGDIPEGYSVSREKKERFSLILESASTNQTSMYLCASSLLGVSDTQYFGPGTRLTVL.

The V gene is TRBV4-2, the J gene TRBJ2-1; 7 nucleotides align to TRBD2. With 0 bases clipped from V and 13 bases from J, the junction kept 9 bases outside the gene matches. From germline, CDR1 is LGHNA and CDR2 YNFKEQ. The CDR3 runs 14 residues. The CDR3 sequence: CASSQDGTAGVQFF. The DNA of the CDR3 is TGTGCCAGCAGCCAAGACGGGACCGCGGGGGTTCAGTTCTTC.

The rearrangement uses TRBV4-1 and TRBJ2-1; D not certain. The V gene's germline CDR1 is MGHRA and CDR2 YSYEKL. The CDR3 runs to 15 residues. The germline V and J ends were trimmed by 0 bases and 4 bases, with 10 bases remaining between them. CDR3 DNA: TGCGCCAGCAGCCAAGAAGGCCTACCTTACAATGAGCAGTTCTTC. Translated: CASSQEGLPYNEQFF.

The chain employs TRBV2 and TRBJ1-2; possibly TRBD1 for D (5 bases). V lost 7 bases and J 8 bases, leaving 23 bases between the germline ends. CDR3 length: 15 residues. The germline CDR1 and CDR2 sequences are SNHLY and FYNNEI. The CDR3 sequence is CASTREQALTGGYTF. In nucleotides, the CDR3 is TGTGCCAGCACGCGGGAACAGGCCCTCACGGGGGGCTACACCTTC.

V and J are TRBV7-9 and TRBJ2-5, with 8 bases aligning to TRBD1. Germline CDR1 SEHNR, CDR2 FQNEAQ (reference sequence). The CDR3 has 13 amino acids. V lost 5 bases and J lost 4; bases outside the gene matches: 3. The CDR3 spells CASSRGQGETQYF. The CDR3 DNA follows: TGTGCCAGCAGCCGTGGACAGGGAGAGACCCAGTACTTC. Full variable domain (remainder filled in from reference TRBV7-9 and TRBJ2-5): DTGVSQNPRHKITKRGQNVTFRCDPISEHNRLYWYRQTLGQGPEFLTYFQNEAQLEKSRLLSDRFSAERPKGSFSTLEIQRTEQGDSAMYLCASSRGQGETQYFGPGTRLLVL.

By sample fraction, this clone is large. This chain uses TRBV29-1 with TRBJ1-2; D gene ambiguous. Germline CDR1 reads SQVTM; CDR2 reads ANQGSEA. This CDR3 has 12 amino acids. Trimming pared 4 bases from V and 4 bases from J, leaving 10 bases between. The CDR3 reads CSVAGGPYGYTF. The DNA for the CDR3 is TGCAGCGTTGCCGGTGGGCCCTATGGCTACACCTTC.

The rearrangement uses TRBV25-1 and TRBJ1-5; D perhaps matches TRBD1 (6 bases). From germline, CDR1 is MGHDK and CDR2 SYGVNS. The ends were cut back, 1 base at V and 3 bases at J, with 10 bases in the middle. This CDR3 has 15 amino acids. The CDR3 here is CASSEFRGDNQPQHF. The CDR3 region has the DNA TGTGCCAGCAGTGAATTTAGGGGGGACAATCAGCCCCAGCATTTT.

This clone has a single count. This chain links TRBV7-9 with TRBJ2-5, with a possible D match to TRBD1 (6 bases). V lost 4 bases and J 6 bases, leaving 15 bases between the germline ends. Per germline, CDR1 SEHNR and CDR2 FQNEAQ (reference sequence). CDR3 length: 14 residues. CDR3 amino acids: CASSSARGEKTQYF. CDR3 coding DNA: TGTGCCAGCAGCTCGGCCAGGGGTGAGAAGACCCAGTACTTC.

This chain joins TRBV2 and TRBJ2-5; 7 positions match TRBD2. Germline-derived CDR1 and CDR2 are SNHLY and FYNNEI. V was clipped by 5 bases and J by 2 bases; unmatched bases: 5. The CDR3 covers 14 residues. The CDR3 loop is CASSNWGGQETQYF. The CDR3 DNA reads TGTGCCAGCAGTAATTGGGGGGGTCAAGAGACCCAGTACTTC.

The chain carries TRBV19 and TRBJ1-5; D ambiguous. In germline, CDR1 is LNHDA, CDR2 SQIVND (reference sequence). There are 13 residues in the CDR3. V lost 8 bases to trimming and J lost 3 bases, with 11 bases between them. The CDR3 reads CASEDGYNQPQHF. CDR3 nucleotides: TGTGCCAGTGAAGACGGGTACAATCAGCCCCAGCATTTT.

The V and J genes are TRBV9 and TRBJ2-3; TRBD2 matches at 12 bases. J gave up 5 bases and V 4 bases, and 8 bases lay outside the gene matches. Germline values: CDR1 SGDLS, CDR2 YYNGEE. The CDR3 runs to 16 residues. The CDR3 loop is CASSPTSTSGGDTQYF. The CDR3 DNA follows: TGTGCCAGCAGCCCCACCTCGACTAGCGGGGGAGATACGCAGTATTTT.

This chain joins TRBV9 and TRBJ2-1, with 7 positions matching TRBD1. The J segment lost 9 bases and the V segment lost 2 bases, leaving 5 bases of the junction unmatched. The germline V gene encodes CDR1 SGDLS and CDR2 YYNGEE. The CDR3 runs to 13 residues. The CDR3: CASSVRGRSEQFF. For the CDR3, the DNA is TGTGCCAGCAGCGTTAGGGGGCGTAGTGAGCAGTTCTTC. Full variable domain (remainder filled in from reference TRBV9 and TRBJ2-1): DSGVTQTPKHLITATGQRVTLRCSPRSGDLSVYWYQQSLDQGLQFLIQYYNGEERAKGNILERFSAQQFPDLHSELNLSSLELGDSALYFCASSVRGRSEQFFGPGTRLTVL.

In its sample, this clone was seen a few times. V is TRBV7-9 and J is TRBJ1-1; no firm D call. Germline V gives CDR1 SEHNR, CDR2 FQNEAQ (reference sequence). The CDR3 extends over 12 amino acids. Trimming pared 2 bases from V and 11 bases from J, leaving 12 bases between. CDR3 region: CASSLPGREAFF. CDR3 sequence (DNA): TGTGCCAGCAGCTTACCCGGAAGGGAGGCTTTCTTT. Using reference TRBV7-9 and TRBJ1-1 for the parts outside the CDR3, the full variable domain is DTGVSQNPRHKITKRGQNVTFRCDPISEHNRLYWYRQTLGQGPEFLTYFQNEAQLEKSRLLSDRFSAERPKGSFSTLEIQRTEQGDSAMYLCASSLPGREAFFGQGTRLTVV.